This passage covers 8 T cell receptor beta chains from one sample sequenced in a study of early T cells in non-severe SARS-CoV-2 infection. MiXCR, run by TCRdb on the 5' RACE reads, gives a single entry per CDR3 protein. Among tens of thousands of distinct CDR3 sequences listed, roughly an eighth were seen once. Material: whole blood. These receptors were taken from an adult who was a healthcare worker with PCR-confirmed SARS-CoV-2 infection or an uninfected control (not recorded which).

This clonotype has at least ten counts. V and J are TRBV20-1 and TRBJ2-5; TRBD1 agrees at 7 bases. The V segment lost 6 bases and the J segment 1 base; nucleotides outside the gene matches: 8. The CDR3 totals 14 residues. Germline V gene lookup returns CDR1 DFQATT and CDR2 SNEGSKA (reference sequence). The CDR3 coding sequence is TGCAGTGCCCAGGGACAGCTAGTCCAAGAGACCCAGTACTTC. Translation gives CSAQGQLVQETQYF.

A few counts support this clonotype. The chain is built from TRBV9 and TRBJ2-1, with D tentatively TRBD2 (6 bases). Trimming took 4 bases from V and 0 from J, leaving 14 bases between them. Germline values: CDR1 SGDLS, CDR2 YYNGEE. CDR3 length: 16 amino acids. The DNA for the CDR3 is TGTGCCAGCAGCCTAACGGGACTTACCTCCTACAATGAGCAGTTCTTC. Translation gives CASSLTGLTSYNEQFF.

The table lists this clonotype with a few counts. The chain employs TRBV5-1 and TRBJ1-1; possible D gene TRBD1, 5 bases. CDR3 size: 16 residues. Germline CDR1 and CDR2: SGHRS and YFSETQ. V lost 3 bases and J 0 bases, leaving 15 bases between the germline ends. CDR3 in DNA: TGCGCCAGCAGCTCTACACCGGGACCGGTGAACACTGAAGCTTTCTTT. Amino acid sequence: CASSSTPGPVNTEAFF.

The chain employs TRBV18 and TRBJ2-3; 8 positions match TRBD1. Germline assignment: CDR1 KGHSH and CDR2 LQKENI. This CDR3 is built from 15 residues. V dropped 4 bases and J dropped 2; count of bases not matched to a gene: 5. The CDR3 coding sequence is TGTGCCAGCTCACTTGGGACAGGCGACACAGATACGCAGTATTTT. Protein sequence: CASSLGTGDTDTQYF.

This clonotype has a handful of counts. CDR3 in DNA: TGTGCCAGCAGCGTAGCTGGGACAGGGGGCACTGAAGCTTTCTTT. It translates to CASSVAGTGGTEAFF. The J gene is TRBJ1-1, the V gene TRBV9; 11 bases map to TRBD1. This CDR3 contains 15 residues. The germline V gene has CDR1 SGDLS and CDR2 YYNGEE. V lost 0 bases and J lost 4; bases outside the gene matches: 2.

The table lists this clonotype with many counts. V and J are TRBV5-1 and TRBJ2-1, with TRBD2 matching over 10 bases. Germline CDR1 SGHRS, CDR2 YFSETQ. The J segment lost 5 bases and the V segment lost 0 bases, leaving 5 bases of the junction unmatched. This CDR3 region has 16 residues. CDR3 sequence reads: CASSLATSGTNNEQFF. CDR3 bases: TGCGCCAGCAGCTTGGCAACTAGCGGGACGAACAATGAGCAGTTCTTC.

This clonotype showed up just a few times. The chain is built from TRBV20-1 and TRBJ1-2, with TRBD1 matching over 7 bases. Per germline, CDR1 DFQATT and CDR2 SNEGSKA (reference sequence). The CDR3 sequence is 13 residues long. V was pared by 7 bases and J by 0 bases, with 5 bases of the junction left unmatched. This chain's CDR3 is CSVRQGANYGYTF. The DNA of the CDR3 is TGCAGTGTCCGACAGGGAGCTAACTATGGCTACACCTTC.

Ten or more counts support this clonotype. The chain joins TRBV6-2 or TRBV6-3 to TRBJ1-5, with D possibly being TRBD1 (6 bases). Deletions cut 4 bases from V and 2 bases from J, with 15 bases between. Per germline, CDR1 MNHEY and CDR2 SVGEGT. The CDR3 covers 16 residues. This CDR3 reads CASSWQTGKGNQPQHF. As DNA, the CDR3 is TGTGCCAGCAGTTGGCAAACAGGGAAGGGCAATCAGCCCCAGCATTTT.